This TCR beta chain originates from a study of a mutant IDH1 vaccine in newly diagnosed glioma. Looking at the study overall: Patients received vaccination from 4-6 weeks after radiotherapy alone, or with temozolomide cycles. The treated group averaged about 41 years old and was about 60% male, roughly 38% female. Pretreatment consisted of radiotherapy, temozolomide, or both, with most receiving both.

V lost 6 bases and J lost 2, with 10 bases in between. The CDR3 is 13 amino acids. Per germline, CDR1 ENHRY and CDR2 SYGVKD. Remarks on this clone: Antigen unknown.

Measured with immunoSEQ multiplex PCR; TCRdb has only the in-frame clones, and not every one. In the table there are 30,000 to 40,000 clones, roughly 77% of which are singletons. Time point specified: week 35, safety follow-up. Vaccinated patients received 300 ug of mutant IDH1 20-mer peptide per dose, with topical imiquimod. Weeks 1, 3, 5, 7, 11, 15, 19 and 23 were when patients received their eight vaccinations. The rearrangement joins TRBV10-3 to TRBJ1-2; perhaps TRBD1 as D (6 bases). Sequencing used PBMCs, obtained from a glioma patient whose treatment included an IDH1 peptide vaccine. The receptor was derived from a man aged 35 to 55 with glioma. Some clones in this sample may be carry-over from other donors' samples. The CDR3 region has the DNA TGTGCCATCAGGGGGGGGGCGAACTATGGCTACACCTTC. It encodes CAIRGGANYGYTF.